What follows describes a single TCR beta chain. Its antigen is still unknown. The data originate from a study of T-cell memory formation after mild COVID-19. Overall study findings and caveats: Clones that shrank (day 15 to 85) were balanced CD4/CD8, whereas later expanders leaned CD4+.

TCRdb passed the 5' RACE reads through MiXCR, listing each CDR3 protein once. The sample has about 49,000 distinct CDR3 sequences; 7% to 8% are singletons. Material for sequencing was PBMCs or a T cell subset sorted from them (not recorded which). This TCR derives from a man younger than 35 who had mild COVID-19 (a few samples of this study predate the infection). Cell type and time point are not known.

Written as DNA, the CDR3 is TGTGCCAGCAGTAGGACAGGGAATCTACAGACCCAGTACTTC. Its translation is CASSRTGNLQTQYF. This chain connects TRBV28 to TRBJ2-5; 8 nucleotides match TRBD1. CDR1 and CDR2 from the germline V gene are MDHEN and SYDVKM. V lost 5 bases and J lost 6; bases outside the gene matches: 8. The CDR3 covers 14 residues. Full variable domain (remainder filled in from reference TRBV28 and TRBJ2-5): DVKVTQSSRYLVKRTGEKVFLECVQDMDHENMFWYRQDPGLGLRLIYFSYDVKMKEKGDIPEGYSVSREKKERFSLILESASTNQTSMYLCASSRTGNLQTQYFGPGTRLLVL.